This T cell receptor beta chain was identified in a study of blood T cell repertoires in COVID-19. Turning to the study itself: COVID-19 samples, acute and convalescent, were from the United States, Italy and Spain. PBMCs, B-cell-depleted T cells, or T cells were the source of the cDNA or gDNA that made up the material.

Original data processing: Cell counts per sample came from amplifying reference gene primers. The table came from immunoSEQ multiplex PCR; TCRdb's copy has only in-frame clones and leaves some out. The V and J calls and clone size come from that table; D and trimming were worked out from the DNA. The sample lists about 190,000 clones, around 80% occurring once. The V and J ends lost 6 bases and 4 bases, in that order; junction bases with no gene match: 5. Per the germline V gene, CDR1 is SQVTM and CDR2 is ANQGSEA. This CDR3 is 13 amino acids long. The sequenced sample was peripheral blood. This TCR was sampled from a woman aged 45-60 years with acute or convalescent COVID-19. The J gene is TRBJ2-7, the V gene TRBV29-1; 11 bases agree with TRBD1. CDR3 nucleotides: TGCAGCGTCTCTCGGGACAGGGGGTACGAGCAGTACTTC. This gives the protein CSVSRDRGYEQYF.